Below, 22 T cell receptor beta chains from the same sample are listed, as sequenced in a study of OX40 agonist ivuxolimab in advanced cancers. This table comes from immunoSEQ multiplex PCR, and its TCRdb copy is limited to in-frame clones, with some not included. The sample lists about 70,000 clones, around 80% occurring once. The source was CD4+ or CD8+ T cells sorted from blood, collected in a trial of the OX40 agonist ivuxolimab. Receptors were obtained from an adult with an advanced solid tumor such as melanoma, head and neck, liver or kidney cancer.

V usage is TRBV19 and J usage is TRBJ2-1; D not resolved. Germline V lookup: CDR1 LNHDA, CDR2 SQIVND (reference sequence). V was clipped by 5 bases and J by 5 bases, with 10 bases between them. The CDR3 is 13 residues long. CDR3 region: CASSLSSNNEQFF. For the CDR3, the DNA is TGTGCCAGTAGTCTGTCTTCGAACAATGAGCAGTTCTTC. The full variable domain, rest sourced from reference TRBV19 and TRBJ2-1, is DGGITQSPKYLFRKEGQNVTLSCEQNLNHDAMYWYRQDPGQGLRLIYYSQIVNDFQKGDIAEGYSVSREKKESFPLTVTSAQKNPTAFYLCASSLSSNNEQFFGPGTRLTVL.

The rearrangement joins TRBV15 to TRBJ1-4; D uncertain. The CDR3 has 13 amino acids. V shed 5 bases and J shed 4 bases, with 8 bases lying between them. Per the germline V gene, CDR1 is LNHNV and CDR2 is YYDKDF (reference sequence). The CDR3 sequence: CATSVAYNEKLFF. DNA of the CDR3: TGTGCCACCAGCGTGGCCTATAATGAAAAACTGTTTTTT.

This clone was seen a handful of times. J is TRBJ2-7 and V is TRBV7-2; D remains ambiguous. The CDR3 contains 13 residues. Between the trimmed V and J ends, which lost 3 bases and 3 bases, there was a span of 9 bases. Germline CDR1 is SGHTA and CDR2 is FQGNSA. In nucleotides, the CDR3 is TGTGCCAGCAGCTTGAACTGGAACTACGAGCAGTACTTC. It encodes CASSLNWNYEQYF. Full variable domain (outside the CDR3, taken from reference TRBV7-2 and TRBJ2-7): GAGVSQSPSNKVTEKGKDVELRCDPISGHTALYWYRQSLGQGLEFLIYFQGNSAPDKSGLPSDRFSAERTGGSVSTLTIQRTQQEDSAVYLCASSLNWNYEQYFGPGTRLTVT.

This clone has only one observation. The chain has TRBV6-4 and TRBJ2-6, with TRBD1 matching over 9 bases. CDR1 is MRHNA and CDR2 is SNTAGT in the germline V gene. With V trimmed by 5 bases and J by 0 bases, 8 bases remained unmatched. The CDR3 covers 18 residues. The CDR3 nucleotides are TGTGCCAGCAGTTCCCGGGACAGGGACTTCTCTGGGGCCAACGTCCTGACTTTC. Translated: CASSSRDRDFSGANVLTF.

The rearrangement joins TRBV7-2 to TRBJ2-1; D remains ambiguous. Trimming took off 0 bases at V and 9 bases at J, with 15 bases between the two ends. The CDR3 spans 15 residues. Germline values: CDR1 SGHTA, CDR2 FQGNSA. CDR3 sequence reads: CASSLAVPEVGEQFF. CDR3 DNA: TGTGCCAGCAGCTTAGCAGTACCAGAAGTTGGTGAGCAGTTCTTC.

The gene calls are TRBV18 and TRBJ1-2; D is unclear. The V gene's germline CDR1 is KGHSH and CDR2 LQKENI. CDR3 length: 15 amino acids. V was trimmed by 8 bases and J by 1 base, leaving 17 bases between them. CDR3 sequence: CASTESQIDNYGYTF. The CDR3 nucleotides are TGTGCCAGCACAGAATCCCAAATTGATAACTATGGCTACACCTTC.

J is TRBJ2-7 and V is TRBV27, with D perhaps matching TRBD1 (6 bases). The V end was cut by 1 base, the J end by 4 bases, with 20 bases between. This CDR3 region has 17 residues. From germline, CDR1 is MNHEY and CDR2 SMNVEV (reference sequence). The CDR3 loop is CASSLYFPGQPKYEQYF. CDR3 nucleotide sequence: TGTGCCAGCAGTTTATATTTTCCGGGACAACCTAAATACGAGCAGTACTTC.

The chain combines TRBV6-5 with TRBJ1-2; D not certain. Trimming removed 5 bases at V and 2 bases at J, with 12 bases between. The CDR3 loop spans 14 amino acids. Germline values: CDR1 MNHEY, CDR2 SVGAGI. This CDR3 reads CASSRGLPNYGYTF. The CDR3, as DNA: TGTGCCAGCAGTCGAGGATTGCCCAACTATGGCTACACCTTC.

The chain joins TRBV5-1 to TRBJ1-4, with a possible D match to TRBD1 (5 bases). Germline values: CDR1 SGHRS, CDR2 YFSETQ. CDR3 length: 17 residues. The germline V and J ends were trimmed by 0 bases and 0 bases, with 12 bases remaining between them. In DNA, the CDR3 is TGCGCCAGCAGCTTGGTGGAGGGACCCGCAACTAATGAAAAACTGTTTTTT. The encoded protein is CASSLVEGPATNEKLFF.

This chain connects TRBV27 to TRBJ2-3, with D perhaps TRBD1 or TRBD2 (5 bases each). CDR1 and CDR2 from the germline V gene are MNHEY and SMNVEV (reference sequence). The V gene lost 7 bases and the J gene lost 9 bases, with 23 bases spanning the gap. This CDR3 comprises 15 residues. This CDR3 reads CASTRRGSEGVTQYF. The CDR3 region has the DNA TGTGCCAGCACCCGAAGGGGCTCTGAGGGAGTCACGCAGTATTTT.

The chain joins TRBV2 to TRBJ2-2; 7 nucleotides agree with TRBD1. The V and J ends lost 4 bases and 4 bases, in that order; junction bases with no gene match: 0. CDR3 length equals 13 residues. Germline CDR1 is SNHLY and CDR2 is FYNNEI. This chain's CDR3 is CASSAGGTGELFF. DNA of the CDR3: TGTGCCAGCAGTGCAGGGGGCACCGGGGAGCTGTTTTTT.

J is TRBJ2-5 and V is TRBV11-2, with D perhaps matching TRBD1 (6 bases). CDR1 and CDR2 (germline): SGHAT, FQNNGV. The CDR3 runs 15 residues. V lost 5 bases and J lost 5, with 18 bases in between. CDR3 amino acids: CASSLAAGVVETQYF. The CDR3 nucleotides read TGTGCCAGCAGCCTCGCGGCAGGGGTTGTGGAGACCCAGTACTTC.

The V gene is TRBV4-2, the J gene TRBJ2-2; D not certain. The CDR3 is 13 amino acids. Germline CDR1 and CDR2: LGHNA and YNFKEQ. The ends were cut back, 8 bases at V and 4 bases at J, with 11 bases in the middle. DNA for the CDR3: TGTGCCAGCCTCAGGTGGGGCACCGGGGAGCTGTTTTTT. Amino acids: CASLRWGTGELFF.

The CDR3 loop is CSVDRGPPQETQYF. The CDR3 DNA is TGCAGCGTTGACCGGGGACCACCCCAAGAGACCCAGTACTTC. The chain is built from TRBV29-1 and TRBJ2-5; D possibly matches TRBD1 or TRBD2 (5 bases each). Germline CDR1 SQVTM, CDR2 ANQGSEA. The CDR3 loop spans 14 amino acids. Trimming shortened V by 3 bases and J by 1 base, and 12 bases separated the two germline ends. Full variable domain (missing parts from reference TRBV29-1 and TRBJ2-5): SAVISQKPSRDICQRGTSLTIQCQVDSQVTMMFWYRQQPGQSLTLIATANQGSEATYESGFVIDKFPISRPNLTFSTLTVSNMSPEDSSIYLCSVDRGPPQETQYFGPGTRLLVL.

The V gene is TRBV19, the J gene TRBJ2-1; D might be TRBD2 (6 bases). Germline V gene sequence: CDR1 LNHDA, CDR2 SQIVND (reference sequence). The CDR3 has 13 residues. The ends were cut back, 3 bases at V and 6 bases at J, with 9 bases in the middle. CDR3 amino acids: CASSIPGGNEQFF. The CDR3 DNA reads as TGTGCCAGTAGTATCCCCGGGGGCAATGAGCAGTTCTTC.

This chain links TRBV7-2 with TRBJ1-1; 12 bases match TRBD1. The CDR3 runs to 17 residues. CDR1 SGHTA and CDR2 FQGNSA come from the germline V gene. The junction had 10 bases not matched to a gene; V was cut back by 5 bases and J by 3 bases. This chain's CDR3 is CASSPRRGQGAYTEAFF. In DNA form, the CDR3 reads TGTGCCAGCAGCCCTCGTAGGGGACAGGGGGCCTACACTGAAGCTTTCTTT. The full variable domain, with the rest looked up from reference TRBV7-2 and TRBJ1-1, is GAGVSQSPSNKVTEKGKDVELRCDPISGHTALYWYRQSLGQGLEFLIYFQGNSAPDKSGLPSDRFSAERTGGSVSTLTIQRTQQEDSAVYLCASSPRRGQGAYTEAFFGQGTRLTVV.

The rearrangement links TRBV2 to TRBJ2-2, with a weak D call TRBD1 (6 bases). Germline V gene lookup returns CDR1 SNHLY and CDR2 FYNNEI. The CDR3 runs to 14 residues. V was cut by 7 bases and J by 2 bases, with 11 bases left in between. The CDR3 DNA sequence: TGTGCCAGCACTTCAGGGGCCAACACCGGGGAGCTGTTTTTT. Amino acid sequence: CASTSGANTGELFF.

J is TRBJ1-1 and V is TRBV2; no definite D call. The CDR3 spans 15 residues. CDR1 is SNHLY and CDR2 is FYNNEI in the germline V gene. V gave up 1 base and J gave up 5 bases, with 14 bases separating them. CDR3 amino acids: CASSEEVSGVTEAFF. DNA for the CDR3: TGTGCCAGCAGTGAAGAGGTGTCAGGCGTTACTGAAGCTTTCTTT.

The V and J genes are TRBV2 and TRBJ2-5; D is possibly TRBD1 (6 bases). V was trimmed by 6 bases and J by 0 bases, leaving 11 bases between them. The CDR3 consists of 14 residues. Germline V lookup: CDR1 SNHLY, CDR2 FYNNEI. CDR3 amino acids: CASREDSHQETQYF. For the CDR3, the DNA is TGTGCCAGCAGGGAGGACAGCCACCAAGAGACCCAGTACTTC.

The chain combines TRBV5-1 with TRBJ1-1; tentatively, D is TRBD1 (6 bases). CDR1 SGHRS and CDR2 YFSETQ come from the germline V gene. V lost 0 bases, J lost 1 base, and 10 bases lay in between. This CDR3 is built from 15 residues. CDR3 region: CASSLGGTPNTEAFF. CDR3 in DNA: TGCGCCAGCAGCTTGGGCGGGACACCGAACACTGAAGCTTTCTTT.

V gene TRBV2 combines with J gene TRBJ1-2; TRBD1 agrees at 8 bases. Losses at the gene ends were 6 bases for V and 4 bases for J; bases not matched to a gene: 7. Germline values: CDR1 SNHLY, CDR2 FYNNEI. The CDR3 sequence is 14 residues long. The CDR3 is CASSAQGAGYGYTF. The CDR3 region has the DNA TGTGCCAGCAGCGCGCAGGGGGCGGGCTATGGCTACACCTTC.

The chain links TRBV7-2 to TRBJ2-5; a possible D gene is TRBD2 (6 bases). The V and J ends lost 5 bases and 4 bases respectively, with 14 bases between them. CDR3 length: 14 residues. Germline V gene lookup returns CDR1 SGHTA and CDR2 FQGNSA. The CDR3 region is CASSPERAGETQYF. For the CDR3, the DNA is TGTGCCAGCAGCCCTGAGCGGGCAGGAGAGACCCAGTACTTC.